These 26 T cell receptor beta chains originate from one sample sequenced in a study of T cells in Graves' hyperthyroidism and ophthalmopathy. RNA transcripts were the template for amplifying TCR beta CDR3 regions. Initially, a first-round RT-PCR of the TCR CDR3 employed the HTBI primer set. TCRdb reanalysed the multiplex PCR reads using MiXCR and keeps one entry per CDR3 protein. The sample holds roughly 700,000 distinct CDR3 sequences, 15% to 20% seen once. Sequenced sample: blood. These receptors all come from a man in his fifties or sixties with Graves' hyperthyroidism.

The genes are TRBV11-2 and TRBJ2-1; TRBD2 matches 9 bases. Germline trimming cut 5 bases from V and 1 base from J; bases unmatched to any gene: 6. This CDR3 contains 16 residues. Germline V CDR1 and CDR2: SGHAT, FQNNGV. In DNA form, the CDR3 reads TGTGCCAGCAGCGAAGGGCTAGCGGGGTCCTACAATGAGCAGTTCTTC. Residues: CASSEGLAGSYNEQFF.

This clonotype was counted many times. The rearrangement links TRBV28 to TRBJ2-1; 7 nucleotides agree with TRBD1. The CDR3 runs 16 residues. Germline trimming cut 6 bases from V and 7 bases from J; bases unmatched to any gene: 15. Germline loops: CDR1 MDHEN, CDR2 SYDVKM. The CDR3 DNA reads as TGTGCCAGCAGCCCCCCCGAGACAGGGATGGAGAATGAGCAGTTCTTC. Its protein product is CASSPPETGMENEQFF.

The gene calls are TRBV9 and TRBJ2-7; TRBD2 matches at 8 bases. Germline V gives CDR1 SGDLS, CDR2 YYNGEE. The CDR3 contains 15 residues. After removal of 2 bases from V and 2 bases from J, the junction contained 6 bases not matched to a gene. CDR3 nucleotide sequence: TGTGCCAGCAGCGTGAGTGACGGGAGGGCCTACGAGCAGTACTTC. Translation gives CASSVSDGRAYEQYF. The full variable domain, completed using reference TRBV9 and TRBJ2-7, is DSGVTQTPKHLITATGQRVTLRCSPRSGDLSVYWYQQSLDQGLQFLIQYYNGEERAKGNILERFSAQQFPDLHSELNLSSLELGDSALYFCASSVSDGRAYEQYFGPGTRLTVT.

This clonotype was observed at least ten times. The rearrangement links TRBV9 to TRBJ1-2, with D perhaps matching TRBD1 (5 bases). This CDR3 spans 15 amino acids. Germline-derived CDR1 and CDR2 are SGDLS and YYNGEE. V lost 4 bases, J lost 1 base, and 14 bases lay in between. CDR3 sequence: CASSPSSTVNYGYTF. The CDR3 DNA is TGTGCCAGCAGCCCCTCCTCGACAGTTAACTATGGCTACACCTTC.

This clonotype came up many times. This CDR3 is CASRSGTEYEQYF. CDR3 coding DNA: TGTGCCAGCAGGTCCGGGACAGAATACGAGCAGTACTTC. The chain uses TRBV6-1 and TRBJ2-7; TRBD1 agrees at 7 bases. In germline, CDR1 is MNHNS, CDR2 SASEGT. The CDR3 has 13 residues. J was trimmed by 4 bases and V by 6 bases; bases with no gene match: 6.

The chain joins TRBV4-1 to TRBJ2-7, with D unclear. The ends were cut back, 1 base at V and 0 bases at J, with 13 bases in the middle. The CDR3 covers 16 residues. CDR1 and CDR2 (germline): MGHRA, YSYEKL. CDR3 residues: CASSQVGRRSSYEQYF. Written as DNA, the CDR3 is TGCGCCAGCAGCCAAGTGGGTCGGCGGAGCTCCTACGAGCAGTACTTC.

The gene calls are TRBV28 and TRBJ2-1; the match to TRBD1 covers 10 bases. This CDR3 is built from 13 residues. Germline CDR1 and CDR2: MDHEN and SYDVKM. V lost 10 bases to trimming and J lost 5 bases; unmatched junction nucleotides: 5. CDR3 protein: CATTGGLDNEQFF. As DNA, the CDR3 is TGTGCCACGACAGGGGGCCTGGACAATGAGCAGTTCTTC.

The table lists this clonotype with a few counts. This chain joins TRBV4-3 and TRBJ1-2; D is unclear. The CDR3 contains 14 residues. Looked up from germline, CDR1 is LGHNA and CDR2 is YSLEER. V was clipped by 1 base and J by 4 bases, with 10 bases between them. The CDR3 protein is CASSQGVVSYGYTF. The CDR3 coding sequence is TGCGCCAGCAGCCAAGGGGTGGTTTCCTATGGCTACACCTTC.

This clonotype was found a few times. The J gene is TRBJ2-7, the V gene TRBV5-1, with D hard to call. The germline V and J ends were trimmed by 1 base and 0 bases, with 8 bases remaining between them. CDR3 length: 14 amino acids. In germline, CDR1 is SGHRS, CDR2 YFSETQ. The CDR3 reads CASSLSQDSYEQYF. CDR3 nucleotide sequence: TGCGCCAGCAGCTTGAGTCAGGACTCCTACGAGCAGTACTTC.

This clonotype was observed a handful of times. V usage is TRBV20-1 and J usage is TRBJ2-3, with D possibly being TRBD1 (6 bases). V lost 3 bases and J 0 bases, leaving 28 bases between the germline ends. This CDR3 has 20 residues. Germline CDR1 is DFQATT and CDR2 is SNEGSKA (reference sequence). CDR3 DNA sequence: TGCAGTGCTAGCAGTAGCTTGGGGGCGGGTATAACAGAAAGCACAGATACGCAGTATTTT. Translation: CSASSSLGAGITESTDTQYF.

V is TRBV6-2 or TRBV6-3 and J is TRBJ1-2, with D possibly matching TRBD1 (6 bases). The length of the CDR3 is 13 residues. CDR1 MNHEY and CDR2 SVGEGT come from the germline V gene. V shed 6 bases and J shed 5 bases, with 13 bases lying between them. Here the CDR3 reads CASRKGGPYGYTF. The DNA for the CDR3 is TGTGCCAGCAGAAAGGGGGGGCCGTATGGCTACACCTTC.

This clonotype came up many times. The V and J genes are TRBV27 and TRBJ1-6; D is unclear. Germline loops: CDR1 MNHEY, CDR2 SMNVEV (reference sequence). The V gene lost 3 bases and the J gene lost 3 bases, with 0 bases spanning the gap. The length of the CDR3 is 12 residues. The chain's CDR3 is CASSFYNSPLHF. CDR3 bases: TGTGCCAGCAGTTTCTATAATTCACCCCTCCACTTT.

Concerning this clonotype: This could be a read error, since a much larger clone is one nucleotide away. The V and J genes are TRBV7-3 and TRBJ2-3; 9 nucleotides agree with TRBD2. Germline CDR1 is SGHTA and CDR2 is FQGTGA. The ends lost 2 bases at V and 4 bases at J; junction bases unmatched: 7. The CDR3 extends over 16 amino acids. This CDR3 is CASSLLAGRTADTQYF. In nucleotides, the CDR3 is TGTGCCAGCAGCTTACTAGCGGGAAGGACTGCAGATACGCAGTATTTT.

Worth noting for this clonotype: A much larger clone is a single base away; this may be a read error. The chain couples TRBV29-1 to TRBJ2-5, with 8 bases lining up with TRBD1. CDR1 and CDR2 (germline): SQVTM, ANQGSEA. This CDR3 has 16 residues. The CDR3 bases are TGCAGCGTTGAAGATCTTCGGGCAGGGGGCCAAGAGGCCCAGTACTTC. It specifies CSVEDLRAGGQEAQYF.

This chain connects TRBV6-1 to TRBJ1-4; possibly TRBD1 for D (5 bases). V lost 5 bases to trimming and J lost 0 bases, with 10 bases between them. The CDR3 extends over 15 amino acids. Germline CDR1 is MNHNS and CDR2 is SASEGT. The CDR3 is CASSKTTATNEKLFF. Here the CDR3 DNA reads TGTGCCAGCAGTAAGACGACAGCAACTAATGAAAAACTGTTTTTT.

This clonotype was seen more than once but under ten times. DNA of the CDR3: TGTGCCAGTAGTTGGGCGGGATCAACATACAATGAGCAGTTCTTC. Its protein product is CASSWAGSTYNEQFF. The chain uses TRBV19 and TRBJ2-1; TRBD2 is a possible D gene (6 bases). CDR1 is LNHDA and CDR2 is SQIVND in the germline V gene (reference sequence). Trimming stripped 5 bases from V and 4 bases from J, with 15 bases between. CDR3 size: 15 residues.

The table lists this clonotype with many counts. The rearrangement links TRBV2 to TRBJ1-3; tentatively, D is TRBD1 (5 bases). The CDR3 length is 16 residues. V was shortened by 4 bases and J by 0 bases, with 13 bases between the two germline ends. The germline V gene encodes CDR1 SNHLY and CDR2 FYNNEI. The chain's CDR3 is CASSAAGLNSGNTIYF. CDR3 sequence (DNA): TGTGCCAGCAGTGCTGCAGGGCTAAACTCTGGAAACACCATATATTTT.

The chain carries TRBV3-1 and TRBJ1-6, with TRBD1 matching over 8 bases. Per the germline V gene, CDR1 is LGHDT and CDR2 is YNNKEL (reference sequence). V shed 3 bases, J shed 3 bases, and the junction held 1 base outside the gene matches. The CDR3 extends over 15 amino acids. CDR3: CASSHGQGYNSPLHF. DNA for the CDR3: TGTGCCAGCAGCCATGGACAGGGCTATAATTCACCCCTCCACTTT.

As DNA, the CDR3 is TGTGCCAGCAGTTACCCTAGCGGGAACTACGAGCAGTACTTC. Protein product: CASSYPSGNYEQYF. The chain combines TRBV6-2 or TRBV6-3 with TRBJ2-7, with 9 positions matching TRBD2. Germline trimming cut 2 bases from V and 3 bases from J; bases unmatched to any gene: 2. This CDR3 has 14 residues. From germline, CDR1 is MNHEY and CDR2 SVGEGT.

In this sample, this clonotype turned up a few times. This chain connects TRBV11-2 to TRBJ2-2; TRBD1 is a possible D gene (5 bases). This CDR3 is 17 amino acids long. V was cut by 1 base and J by 3 bases, with 15 bases left in between. Germline values: CDR1 SGHAT, CDR2 FQNNGV. For the CDR3, the DNA is TGTGCCAGCAGCTTAGCTTTCAGACAGCGATACACCGGGGAGCTGTTTTTT. Protein sequence: CASSLAFRQRYTGELFF.

This clonotype came up many times. The chain uses TRBV5-1 and TRBJ2-1; possible D gene TRBD2, 6 bases. CDR1 and CDR2 (germline): SGHRS, YFSETQ. Trimming pared 0 bases from V and 0 bases from J, leaving 10 bases between. The CDR3 is 16 amino acids. CDR3: CASSLAGTFSYNEQFF. The CDR3 coding sequence is TGCGCCAGCAGCTTGGCCGGGACTTTCTCCTACAATGAGCAGTTCTTC.

The rearrangement joins TRBV6-1 to TRBJ2-7; 10 bases are a match to TRBD1. Germline-derived CDR1 and CDR2 are MNHNS and SASEGT. The J segment lost 3 bases and the V segment lost 5 bases, leaving 7 bases of the junction unmatched. The CDR3 spans 15 residues. DNA for the CDR3: TGTGCCAGCAGTTTGGGACAGGGGATGTTCTACGAGCAGTACTTC. Translating gives CASSLGQGMFYEQYF.

This clonotype was counted a few times. This chain links TRBV6-5 with TRBJ2-7; D is possibly TRBD2 (6 bases). Per germline, CDR1 MNHEY and CDR2 SVGAGI. Deletions cut 2 bases from V and 4 bases from J, with 12 bases between. The CDR3 is 14 amino acids. The CDR3, as DNA: TGTGCCAGCAGTTACCCGGGAGTGGGATACGAGCAGTACTTC. This translates into CASSYPGVGYEQYF.

This clonotype was detected many times. V and J are TRBV28 and TRBJ1-1; D not certain. V dropped 6 bases and J dropped 5 bases, with 10 bases sitting between them. In germline, CDR1 is MDHEN, CDR2 SYDVKM. The CDR3 covers 12 residues. This CDR3 is CASRSPGTEAFF. For the CDR3, the DNA is TGTGCCAGCAGATCACCCGGGACTGAAGCTTTCTTT.

At least ten counts were recorded for this clonotype. The rearrangement joins TRBV28 to TRBJ1-4; 9 bases are shared with TRBD1. V shed 6 bases, J shed 8 bases, and the junction held 13 bases outside the gene matches. CDR1 is MDHEN, CDR2 SYDVKM, per germline. This CDR3 comprises 16 residues. The CDR3 nucleotides are TGTGCCAGCAGCTCCGGGACAGGGAATAAATGGGAAAAACTGTTTTTT. This gives the protein CASSSGTGNKWEKLFF. Complete variable domain (other parts from reference TRBV28 and TRBJ1-4): DVKVTQSSRYLVKRTGEKVFLECVQDMDHENMFWYRQDPGLGLRLIYFSYDVKMKEKGDIPEGYSVSREKKERFSLILESASTNQTSMYLCASSSGTGNKWEKLFFGSGTQLSVL.

This clonotype was recorded at least ten times. This chain joins TRBV29-1 and TRBJ2-3; 7 bases map to TRBD2. Per the germline V gene, CDR1 is SQVTM and CDR2 is ANQGSEA. The V and J ends lost 7 bases and 3 bases, in that order; junction bases with no gene match: 10. The CDR3 is 14 residues long. The CDR3 sequence: CSGDSGGGTDTQYF. CDR3 DNA: TGCAGCGGGGATTCGGGCGGGGGAACAGATACGCAGTATTTT.